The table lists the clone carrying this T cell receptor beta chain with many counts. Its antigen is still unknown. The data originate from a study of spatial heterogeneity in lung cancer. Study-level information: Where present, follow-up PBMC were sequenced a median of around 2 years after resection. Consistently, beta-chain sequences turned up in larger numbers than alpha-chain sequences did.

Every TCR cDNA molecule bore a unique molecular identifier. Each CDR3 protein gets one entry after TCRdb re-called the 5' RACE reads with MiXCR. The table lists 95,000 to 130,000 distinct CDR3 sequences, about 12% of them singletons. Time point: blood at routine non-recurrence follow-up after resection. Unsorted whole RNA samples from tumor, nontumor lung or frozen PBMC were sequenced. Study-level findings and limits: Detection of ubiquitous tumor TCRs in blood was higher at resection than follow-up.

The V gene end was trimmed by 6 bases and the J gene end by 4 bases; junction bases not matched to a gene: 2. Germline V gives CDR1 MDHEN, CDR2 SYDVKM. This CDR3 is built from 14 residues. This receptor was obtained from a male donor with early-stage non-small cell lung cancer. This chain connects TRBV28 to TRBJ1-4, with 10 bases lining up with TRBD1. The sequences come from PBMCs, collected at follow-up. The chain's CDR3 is CASRTGGSNEKLFF. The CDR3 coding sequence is TGTGCCAGCAGGACAGGGGGCAGTAATGAAAAACTGTTTTTT.